These 13 T cell receptor beta chains were sequenced from one sample in a study of blood T cell repertoires in COVID-19. Profiled with immunoSEQ multiplex PCR; TCRdb holds only in-frame clones, not every one. Among roughly 50,000 clones listed, 70% to 90% were seen once. Sequencing was done on a sample of peripheral blood. Receptors were obtained from an elderly woman with COVID-19, enrolled during active disease.

The rearrangement uses TRBV28 and TRBJ2-3; possibly TRBD2 for D (6 bases). Germline CDR1 reads MDHEN; CDR2 reads SYDVKM. This CDR3 contains 12 residues. V lost 3 bases and J 7 bases, leaving 8 bases between the germline ends. The DNA of the CDR3 is TGTGCCAGCAGTTTGGGGGACTATACGCAGTATTTT. Translated, it gives CASSLGDYTQYF.

The rearrangement joins TRBV18 to TRBJ2-1, with D tentatively TRBD2 (6 bases). The V end lost 4 bases, the J end lost 6 bases, and 22 bases lay between the germline ends. The CDR3 is 17 residues long. Germline CDR1 reads KGHSH; CDR2 reads LQKENI. CDR3: CASSHFSRGGLPNEQFF. CDR3 sequence (DNA): TGTGCCAGCTCACACTTCTCTCGGGGAGGCCTTCCCAATGAGCAGTTCTTC.

This clone has a handful of counts. The rearrangement links TRBV21-1 to TRBJ2-7; the table assigns TRBD2, which was not confirmed against the DNA. TRBV21-1 is flagged as a pseudogene. CDR3 length equals 16 residues. Here the CDR3 DNA reads TGTGCCAGCAGCAAACCGGGAGCGGGGCCTACCTACGAGCAGTACTTC. Protein product: CASSKPGAGPTYEQYF.

The V gene is TRBV3-1 (or the pseudogene TRBV3-2), the J gene TRBJ2-4; no firm D call. The V gene lost 4 bases and the J gene lost 6 bases, with 7 bases spanning the gap. CDR3 size: 12 residues. Germline assignment: CDR1 LGHDT and CDR2 YNNKEL (reference sequence). The CDR3 sequence is CASSPTGNIQYF. CDR3 sequence (DNA): TGTGCCAGCAGCCCGACTGGAAACATTCAGTACTTC.

The V gene is TRBV7-8, the J gene TRBJ1-2, with D unresolved. This CDR3 is 16 amino acids long. The V gene's germline CDR1 is SGHVS and CDR2 FQNEAQ. V was clipped by 5 bases and J by 0 bases, with 16 bases between them. The CDR3 loop is CASSPLVRPTNYGYTF. CDR3 nucleotide sequence: TGTGCCAGCAGCCCCCTCGTTCGCCCTACTAACTATGGCTACACCTTC.

V is TRBV7-9 and J is TRBJ2-2, with 8 positions matching TRBD1. CDR1 is SEHNR, CDR2 FQNEAQ, per germline (reference sequence). This CDR3 region has 15 residues. The ends lost 8 bases at V and 8 bases at J; junction bases unmatched: 13. The DNA of the CDR3 is TGTGCCAGCGTCCGGACAGGGAGTATCCAAGGGGAGCTGTTTTTT. Translated, it gives CASVRTGSIQGELFF. The complete variable domain, with remaining parts taken from reference TRBV7-9 and TRBJ2-2, reads DTGVSQNPRHKITKRGQNVTFRCDPISEHNRLYWYRQTLGQGPEFLTYFQNEAQLEKSRLLSDRFSAERPKGSFSTLEIQRTEQGDSAMYLCASVRTGSIQGELFFGEGSRLTVL.

The chain links TRBV29-1 to TRBJ2-3; TRBD2 might be the D (5 bases). Between the trimmed V and J ends, which lost 3 bases and 1 base, there was a span of 8 bases. The germline V gene encodes CDR1 SQVTM and CDR2 ANQGSEA. This CDR3 is built from 13 residues. CDR3 DNA sequence: TGCAGCGTTGATCCGAGGGGCACAGATACGCAGTATTTT. Protein sequence: CSVDPRGTDTQYF.

The chain is built from TRBV19 and TRBJ2-7; no reliable D call. The CDR3 has 13 residues. The germline V gene has CDR1 LNHDA and CDR2 SQIVND (reference sequence). Trimming removed 1 base at V and 3 bases at J, with 7 bases between. The CDR3 loop reads CASSIGPVYEQYF. The CDR3 region has the DNA TGTGCCAGTAGTATAGGGCCAGTCTACGAGCAGTACTTC.

The rearrangement uses TRBV2 and TRBJ2-2, with TRBD1 matching 9 bases. Looked up from germline, CDR1 is SNHLY and CDR2 is FYNNEI. The CDR3 runs to 13 residues. Trimming at V came to 6 bases and at J to 8 bases, leaving 4 bases not matched to a gene. CDR3 amino acids: CASRGTGLGELFF. The DNA for the CDR3 is TGTGCCAGCAGGGGGACAGGGTTGGGGGAGCTGTTTTTT.

The DNA of the CDR3 is TGTGCCACCAGCCCTGGGGCGGGGGCCAGAACCGGGGAGCTGTTTTTT. Its protein product is CATSPGAGARTGELFF. V usage is TRBV15 and J usage is TRBJ2-2; possibly TRBD2 for D (7 bases). The germline CDR1 and CDR2 sequences are LNHNV and YYDKDF (reference sequence). V was shortened by 5 bases and J by 5 bases, with 18 bases between the two germline ends. CDR3 length: 16 residues.

The chain has TRBV27 and TRBJ2-3; 7 nucleotides align to TRBD2. CDR1 is MNHEY, CDR2 SMNVEV, per germline (reference sequence). CDR3 length: 14 amino acids. V was pared by 5 bases and J by 3 bases, with 5 bases of the junction left unmatched. This CDR3 is CASSPAGWTDTQYF. The DNA of the CDR3 is TGTGCCAGCAGTCCAGCGGGATGGACAGATACGCAGTATTTT.

This rearrangement joins TRBV18 to TRBJ1-3, with D unresolved. Trimming removed 2 bases at V and 0 bases at J, with 23 bases between. The CDR3 extends over 20 amino acids. Per the germline V gene, CDR1 is KGHSH and CDR2 is LQKENI. CDR3 sequence reads: CASSPISIIRLMDSGNTIYF. The CDR3 nucleotides are TGTGCCAGCTCACCAATCTCTATTATTAGACTTATGGACTCTGGAAACACCATATATTTT.

The V gene is TRBV19, the J gene TRBJ1-1; 8 bases are shared with TRBD1. CDR1 is LNHDA, CDR2 SQIVND, per germline (reference sequence). J lost 4 bases, V lost 2 bases, and 9 bases had no gene match. The CDR3 is 16 residues long. The chain's CDR3 is CASSITPGGGATEAFF. In nucleotides, the CDR3 is TGTGCCAGTAGTATAACGCCAGGGGGCGGCGCCACTGAAGCTTTCTTT.